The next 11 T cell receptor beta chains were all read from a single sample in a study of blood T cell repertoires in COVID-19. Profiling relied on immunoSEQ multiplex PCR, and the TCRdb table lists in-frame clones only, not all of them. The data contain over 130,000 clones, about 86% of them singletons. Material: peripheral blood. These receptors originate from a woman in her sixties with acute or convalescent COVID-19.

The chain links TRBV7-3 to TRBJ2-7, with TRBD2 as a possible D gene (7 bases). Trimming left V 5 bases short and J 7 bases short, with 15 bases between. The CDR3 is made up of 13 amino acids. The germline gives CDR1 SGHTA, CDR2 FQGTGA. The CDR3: CASSRGADTEQYF. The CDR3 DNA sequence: TGTGCCAGCAGCCGGGGGGCGGACACAGAGCAGTACTTC.

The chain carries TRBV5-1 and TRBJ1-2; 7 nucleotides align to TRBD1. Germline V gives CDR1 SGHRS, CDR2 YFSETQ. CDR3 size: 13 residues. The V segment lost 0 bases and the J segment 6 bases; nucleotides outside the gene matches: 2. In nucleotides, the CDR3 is TGCGCCAGCAGCTTGGCGACAGGGCATGGCTACACCTTC. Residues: CASSLATGHGYTF.

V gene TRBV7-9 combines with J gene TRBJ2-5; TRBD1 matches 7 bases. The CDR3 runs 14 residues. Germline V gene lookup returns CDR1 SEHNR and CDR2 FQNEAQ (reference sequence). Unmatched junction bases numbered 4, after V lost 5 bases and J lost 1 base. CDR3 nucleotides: TGTGCCAGCAGCCGAGGGACAGTCCAAGAGACCCAGTACTTC. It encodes CASSRGTVQETQYF. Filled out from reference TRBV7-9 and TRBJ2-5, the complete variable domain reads DTGVSQNPRHKITKRGQNVTFRCDPISEHNRLYWYRQTLGQGPEFLTYFQNEAQLEKSRLLSDRFSAERPKGSFSTLEIQRTEQGDSAMYLCASSRGTVQETQYFGPGTRLLVL.

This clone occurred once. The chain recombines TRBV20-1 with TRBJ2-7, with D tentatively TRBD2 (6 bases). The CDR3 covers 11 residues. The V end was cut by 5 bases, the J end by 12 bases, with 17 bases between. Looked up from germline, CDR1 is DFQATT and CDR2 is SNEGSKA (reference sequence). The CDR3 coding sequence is TGCAGTGCTGAACTACGTGGGACTCGGTACTTC. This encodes CSAELRGTRYF.

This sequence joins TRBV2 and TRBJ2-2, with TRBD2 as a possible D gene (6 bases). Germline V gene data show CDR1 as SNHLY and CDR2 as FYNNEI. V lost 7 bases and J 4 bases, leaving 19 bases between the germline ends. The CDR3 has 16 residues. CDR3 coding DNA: TGTGCCAGCACCAAGGGGACCCTCGGGGGCACCGGGGAGCTGTTTTTT. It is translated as CASTKGTLGGTGELFF.

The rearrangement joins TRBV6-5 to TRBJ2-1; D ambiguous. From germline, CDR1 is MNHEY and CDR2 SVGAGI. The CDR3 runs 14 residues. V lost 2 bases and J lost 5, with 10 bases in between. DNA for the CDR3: TGTGCCAGCAGTTACCCCCCCCCTAACAATGAGCAGTTCTTC. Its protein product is CASSYPPPNNEQFF.

The CDR3 DNA reads as TGTGCCAGCAGGGACCGGGACTTCGTCCCATTCACAGATACGCAGTATTTT. Its protein is CASRDRDFVPFTDTQYF. The V gene is TRBV2, the J gene TRBJ2-3; TRBD2 is a possible D gene (6 bases). The ends were cut back, 6 bases at V and 2 bases at J, with 21 bases in the middle. CDR3 length: 17 amino acids. Germline assignment: CDR1 SNHLY and CDR2 FYNNEI.

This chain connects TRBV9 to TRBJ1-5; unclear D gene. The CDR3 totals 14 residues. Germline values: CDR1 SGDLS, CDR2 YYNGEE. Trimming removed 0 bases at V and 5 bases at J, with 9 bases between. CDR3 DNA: TGTGCCAGCAGCGTAGACACAGTACATCAGCCCCAGCATTTT. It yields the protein CASSVDTVHQPQHF. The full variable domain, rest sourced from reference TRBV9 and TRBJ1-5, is DSGVTQTPKHLITATGQRVTLRCSPRSGDLSVYWYQQSLDQGLQFLIQYYNGEERAKGNILERFSAQQFPDLHSELNLSSLELGDSALYFCASSVDTVHQPQHFGDGTRLSIL.

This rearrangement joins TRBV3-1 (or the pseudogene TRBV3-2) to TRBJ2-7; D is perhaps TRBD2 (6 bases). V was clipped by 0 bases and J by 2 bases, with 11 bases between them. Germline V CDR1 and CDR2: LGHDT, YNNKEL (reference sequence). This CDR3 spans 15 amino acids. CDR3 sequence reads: CASSQEDSGPYEQYF. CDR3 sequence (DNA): TGTGCCAGCAGCCAAGAAGACAGCGGGCCCTACGAGCAGTACTTC.

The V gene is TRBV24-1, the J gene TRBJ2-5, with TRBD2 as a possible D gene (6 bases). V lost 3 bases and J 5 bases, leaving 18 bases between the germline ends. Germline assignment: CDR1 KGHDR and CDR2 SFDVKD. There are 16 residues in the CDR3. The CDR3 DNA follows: TGTGCCACCAGTGATGTTCTCCGGGCAGGGAGGGAGACCCAGTACTTC. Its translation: CATSDVLRAGRETQYF.

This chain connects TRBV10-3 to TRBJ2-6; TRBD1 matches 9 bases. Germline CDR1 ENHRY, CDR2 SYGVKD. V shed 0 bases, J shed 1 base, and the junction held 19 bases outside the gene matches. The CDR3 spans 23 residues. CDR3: CAISESLGQGPTGEYSGANVLTF. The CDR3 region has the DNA TGTGCCATCAGTGAGTCTTTGGGACAGGGCCCTACAGGGGAATATTCTGGGGCCAACGTCCTGACTTTC.